These 32 T cell receptor beta chains came from one sample sequenced in a study of CD8 T cells in ankylosing spondylitis. Findings and caveats of the study: A TCR beta motif of several highly homologous variants appeared characteristic of ankylosing spondylitis blood.

Their recognized antigens are unknown. TCRdb reprocessed the 5' RACE reads via MiXCR and lists one record per CDR3 protein. The sample consists of about 540,000 distinct CDR3 sequences, roughly 13% of them appearing once. Sequencing input: blood, either unsorted or a sorted T cell fraction (not recorded which). All receptors come from a male donor with ankylosing spondylitis.

This chain joins TRBV20-1 and TRBJ1-1; no clear D. The CDR3 covers 13 residues. V gave up 6 bases and J gave up 0 bases, with 11 bases separating them. Germline CDR1 reads DFQATT; CDR2 reads SNEGSKA (reference sequence). The CDR3 region has the DNA TGCAGTGCCAGACGGGAACTGAACACTGAAGCTTTCTTT. This gives the protein CSARRELNTEAFF.

The chain links TRBV18 to TRBJ2-1, with D unresolved. The germline CDR1 and CDR2 sequences are KGHSH and LQKENI. Trimming cost V 5 bases and J 2 bases, with 10 bases left between them. This CDR3 spans 14 amino acids. CDR3 sequence: CASSNLEAYNEQFF. CDR3 DNA: TGTGCCAGCTCAAACTTAGAGGCCTACAATGAGCAGTTCTTC.

This clonotype was seen more than once but under ten times. This chain uses TRBV12-3 or TRBV12-4 with TRBJ1-6; weak D call: TRBD1 (5 bases). There are 14 residues in the CDR3. Trimming shortened V by 8 bases and J by 9 bases, and 17 bases separated the two germline ends. CDR3 DNA: TGTGCCAGCCAGTTAGGAGGGGCAGGTTCACCCCTCCACTTT. This gives the protein CASQLGGAGSPLHF.

The rearrangement links TRBV7-2 to TRBJ2-5; D uncertain. Looked up from germline, CDR1 is SGHTA and CDR2 is FQGNSA. The CDR3 consists of 13 residues. Trimming removed 1 base from V and 4 bases from J, with 7 bases in between. CDR3 sequence reads: CASSLGRTETQYF. The CDR3 DNA reads TGTGCCAGCAGCTTAGGGCGGACAGAGACCCAGTACTTC.

This sequence joins TRBV11-2 and TRBJ2-5; 7 bases match TRBD2. Germline V gene data show CDR1 as SGHAT and CDR2 as FQNNGV. The V and J ends lost 6 bases and 5 bases, in that order; junction bases with no gene match: 6. The CDR3 covers 13 residues. The CDR3 here is CASRTGGLETQYF. Here the CDR3 DNA reads TGTGCCAGCAGAACGGGGGGTTTGGAGACCCAGTACTTC. The variable domain in full, with the rest retrieved from reference TRBV11-2 and TRBJ2-5, is EAGVAQSPRYKIIEKRQSVAFWCNPISGHATLYWYQQILGQGPKLLIQFQNNGVVDDSQLPKDRFSAERLKGVDSTLKIQPAKLEDSAVYLCASRTGGLETQYFGPGTRLLVL.

This clonotype was detected many times. The J gene is TRBJ2-7, the V gene TRBV18; 9 nucleotides line up with TRBD1. The V segment lost 6 bases and the J segment 0 bases; nucleotides outside the gene matches: 12. Germline lookup yields CDR1 KGHSH and CDR2 LQKENI. The CDR3 runs to 17 residues. CDR3 bases: TGTGCCAGCTCCCCCGGGACAGGGAGGGTTTACTCCTACGAGCAGTACGTC. Encoded protein: CASSPGTGRVYSYEQYV.

This clonotype has just a few counts. The chain combines TRBV30 with TRBJ1-5, with 12 bases aligning to TRBD1. The junction had 5 bases not matched to a gene; V was cut back by 7 bases and J by 7 bases. Germline CDR1 GTSNPN, CDR2 SVGIG (reference sequence). The CDR3 covers 13 residues. In DNA, the CDR3 is TGTGCCTACTCCGGGACAGGGGGCCAGCCCCAGCATTTT. It is translated as CAYSGTGGQPQHF.

This clonotype has just a few counts. The chain carries TRBV7-2 and TRBJ2-3; tentative D call: TRBD2 (6 bases). V gave up 1 base and J gave up 9 bases, with 14 bases separating them. CDR1 is SGHTA, CDR2 FQGNSA, per germline. The CDR3 totals 14 residues. CDR3 region: CASSLDPQAGTQYF. The CDR3 DNA is TGTGCCAGCAGCTTAGACCCCCAGGCGGGAACGCAGTATTTT. The full variable domain, completed using reference TRBV7-2 and TRBJ2-3, is GAGVSQSPSNKVTEKGKDVELRCDPISGHTALYWYRQSLGQGLEFLIYFQGNSAPDKSGLPSDRFSAERTGGSVSTLTIQRTQQEDSAVYLCASSLDPQAGTQYFGPGTRLTVL.

J is TRBJ2-1 and V is TRBV11-3, with a weak D call TRBD2 (6 bases). Trimming cost V 5 bases and J 0 bases, with 17 bases left between them. Germline CDR1 is SGHNT and CDR2 is YENEEA. This CDR3 contains 17 residues. The CDR3 here is CASSAIRDSNSYNEQFF. DNA of the CDR3: TGTGCCAGCAGCGCTATCAGGGACTCCAACTCCTACAATGAGCAGTTCTTC. Using reference TRBV11-3 and TRBJ2-1 for the parts outside the CDR3, the full variable domain is EAGVVQSPRYKIIEKKQPVAFWCNPISGHNTLYWYLQNLGQGPELLIRYENEEAVDDSQLPKDRFSAERLKGVDSTLKIQPAELGDSAVYLCASSAIRDSNSYNEQFFGPGTRLTVL.

This chain joins TRBV7-9 and TRBJ2-3, with TRBD2 matching over 7 bases. The length of the CDR3 is 15 residues. V shed 5 bases, J shed 4 bases, and the junction held 9 bases outside the gene matches. Germline V CDR1 and CDR2: SEHNR, FQNEAQ (reference sequence). This chain's CDR3 is CASSEAVAGADTQYF. In DNA form, the CDR3 reads TGTGCCAGCAGCGAAGCAGTAGCGGGTGCAGATACGCAGTATTTT.

This clonotype turned up a few times. The gene calls are TRBV5-1 and TRBJ2-5; 9 nucleotides align to TRBD2. Trimming took 0 bases from V and 2 from J; bases not matched to a gene: 2. Per germline, CDR1 SGHRS and CDR2 YFSETQ. CDR3 length: 15 residues. This CDR3 is CASSLGTSVQETQYF. The CDR3 DNA reads TGCGCCAGCAGCTTGGGGACTAGCGTGCAAGAGACCCAGTACTTC.

The sample holds one count of this clonotype. This chain links TRBV19 with TRBJ1-1, with 8 positions matching TRBD1. The CDR3 sequence is 16 residues long. Germline values: CDR1 LNHDA, CDR2 SQIVND (reference sequence). The trim removed 5 bases at V and 0 bases at J, leaving 8 bases unmatched. The CDR3 DNA reads TGTGCCAGTAGTTCTCGCCGGGACAGGTTGAACACTGAAGCTTTCTTT. Translated, it gives CASSSRRDRLNTEAFF.

The V call is TRBV3-1, the J call TRBJ2-7, with 13 bases identical to TRBD2. This CDR3 spans 13 amino acids. Trimming cost V 5 bases and J 5 bases; bases outside gene matches: 0. CDR1 and CDR2 from the germline V gene are LGHDT and YNNKEL (reference sequence). The CDR3 is CASSGLAGDEQYF. The CDR3 DNA reads as TGTGCCAGCAGCGGACTAGCGGGAGACGAGCAGTACTTC.

V usage is TRBV5-1 and J usage is TRBJ2-3; 14 positions agree with TRBD2. Trimming at V came to 4 bases and at J to 4 bases, leaving 5 bases not matched to a gene. Germline V gives CDR1 SGHRS, CDR2 YFSETQ. The CDR3 spans 16 residues. This chain's CDR3 is CASSPGTSGRSDTQYF. CDR3 coding DNA: TGCGCCAGCAGCCCCGGGACTAGCGGGAGATCAGATACGCAGTATTTT.

The chain carries TRBV20-1 and TRBJ2-3; no firm D call. V was clipped by 3 bases and J by 2 bases, with 6 bases between them. CDR3 size: 12 residues. CDR1 and CDR2 from the germline V gene are DFQATT and SNEGSKA (reference sequence). CDR3 in DNA: TGCAGTGCTAGGCCCGCCACAGATACGCAGTATTTT. It specifies CSARPATDTQYF.

The J gene is TRBJ1-3, the V gene TRBV20-1, with D possibly being TRBD1 (5 bases). The CDR3 contains 16 residues. In germline, CDR1 is DFQATT, CDR2 SNEGSKA (reference sequence). V was shortened by 5 bases and J by 0 bases, with 17 bases between the two germline ends. This CDR3 is CSAPRTRLSSGNTIYF. The CDR3, as DNA: TGCAGTGCTCCCAGGACACGGTTGAGCTCTGGAAACACCATATATTTT.

This clonotype was counted a few times. This rearrangement joins TRBV4-1 to TRBJ1-6; 8 positions match TRBD1. Germline trimming cut 2 bases from V and 7 bases from J; bases unmatched to any gene: 4. The length of the CDR3 is 15 residues. The germline V gene encodes CDR1 MGHRA and CDR2 YSYEKL. DNA for the CDR3: TGCGCCAGCAGCCAAATCCAGGGGGCGAATTCACCCCTCCACTTT. Translating gives CASSQIQGANSPLHF.

This clonotype was seen ten or more times. The chain links TRBV2 to TRBJ2-5, with 10 nucleotides matching TRBD1. Germline V gene lookup returns CDR1 SNHLY and CDR2 FYNNEI. With V trimmed by 5 bases and J by 2 bases, 2 bases remained unmatched. The CDR3 is 14 amino acids. CDR3 nucleotide sequence: TGTGCCAGCAGTTTGGACAGGGGGCAAGAGACCCAGTACTTC. It encodes CASSLDRGQETQYF.

The sample holds a few counts of this clonotype. The gene calls are TRBV30 and TRBJ2-5, with 7 bases aligning to TRBD2. The germline CDR1 and CDR2 sequences are GTSNPN and SVGIG (reference sequence). The CDR3 runs to 14 residues. The J segment lost 5 bases and the V segment lost 1 base, leaving 7 bases of the junction unmatched. CDR3 sequence: CAWSGGRARETQYF. In DNA, the CDR3 is TGTGCCTGGAGTGGGGGGAGGGCCAGGGAGACCCAGTACTTC.

The J gene is TRBJ2-1, the V gene TRBV4-1; D remains ambiguous. Looked up from germline, CDR1 is MGHRA and CDR2 is YSYEKL. The CDR3 has 14 amino acids. V was pared by 1 base and J by 13 bases, with 17 bases between. CDR3 residues: CASSQGGSYRSQFF. DNA for the CDR3: TGCGCCAGCAGCCAAGGGGGTTCCTATAGGTCCCAGTTCTTC.

This clonotype was picked up a small number of times. The chain combines TRBV24-1 with TRBJ2-1; D possibly corresponds to TRBD1 (6 bases). This CDR3 has 17 residues. Trimming removed 2 bases from V and 4 bases from J, with 17 bases in between. Germline values: CDR1 KGHDR, CDR2 SFDVKD. In nucleotides, the CDR3 is TGTGCCACCAGTGATTCCCGGCAGGGGCGAAAGTACAATGAGCAGTTCTTC. This gives the protein CATSDSRQGRKYNEQFF.

This CDR3 reads CASSQASGSQETQYF. The CDR3 DNA follows: TGTGCCAGCAGCCAAGCCAGCGGGAGCCAAGAGACCCAGTACTTC. The rearrangement uses TRBV3-1 and TRBJ2-5; TRBD2 agrees at 8 bases. Germline CDR1 reads LGHDT; CDR2 reads YNNKEL (reference sequence). The V and J ends lost 1 base and 1 base, in that order; junction bases with no gene match: 2. The CDR3 length is 15 residues.

This rearrangement joins TRBV29-1 to TRBJ2-6; D remains unclear. V was clipped by 0 bases and J by 9 bases, with 6 bases between them. Germline CDR1 is SQVTM and CDR2 is ANQGSEA. This CDR3 spans 12 amino acids. The CDR3: CSVEEGYNVLTF. DNA of the CDR3: TGCAGCGTTGAAGAGGGATACAACGTCCTGACTTTC.

This clonotype has more than one count but fewer than ten. J is TRBJ1-1 and V is TRBV5-1; TRBD1 matches at 9 bases. Germline CDR1 and CDR2: SGHRS and YFSETQ. The V gene end was trimmed by 0 bases and the J gene end by 3 bases; junction bases not matched to a gene: 9. This CDR3 region has 17 residues. The CDR3 DNA is TGCGCCAGCAGCTTGGGGGGACAGGGAGGGAGCGACACTGAAGCTTTCTTT. Residues: CASSLGGQGGSDTEAFF.

This clonotype has a count of ten or more. V gene TRBV7-2 combines with J gene TRBJ2-5; 7 bases align to TRBD2. Trimming cost V 4 bases and J 2 bases; bases outside gene matches: 1. CDR1 is SGHTA and CDR2 is FQGNSA in the germline V gene. This CDR3 has 13 amino acids. Written as DNA, the CDR3 is TGTGCCAGCAGCTGGACTAGACAAGAGACCCAGTACTTC. Translated, it gives CASSWTRQETQYF.

The rearrangement links TRBV5-1 to TRBJ2-1; D unclear. V gave up 3 bases and J gave up 5 bases, with 9 bases separating them. Looked up from germline, CDR1 is SGHRS and CDR2 is YFSETQ. This CDR3 is 13 amino acids long. In DNA, the CDR3 is TGCGCCAGCAGCTCCTTATTCCACAATGAGCAGTTCTTC. Translating it yields CASSSLFHNEQFF.

Only a few counts were recorded for this clonotype. This sequence joins TRBV20-1 and TRBJ1-4; TRBD1 agrees at 12 bases. Looked up from germline, CDR1 is DFQATT and CDR2 is SNEGSKA (reference sequence). With 6 bases clipped from V and 7 bases from J, the junction kept 3 bases outside the gene matches. The CDR3 spans 13 residues. The DNA for the CDR3 is TGCAGTGCCAGGGACAGGGGGCCTGAAAAACTGTTTTTT. Translating it yields CSARDRGPEKLFF.

This clonotype was found a few times. The chain has TRBV20-1 and TRBJ1-4; weak D call: TRBD1 (5 bases). Germline V lookup: CDR1 DFQATT, CDR2 SNEGSKA (reference sequence). The CDR3 has 13 amino acids. The V end lost 5 bases, the J end lost 8 bases, and 15 bases lay between the germline ends. This chain's CDR3 is CSAPGPLKEKLFF. The DNA of the CDR3 is TGCAGTGCTCCAGGGCCGTTGAAGGAAAAACTGTTTTTT.

This clonotype was seen only a few times. The rearrangement joins TRBV30 to TRBJ2-1; TRBD2 matches at 12 bases. The J segment lost 0 bases and the V segment lost 4 bases, leaving 7 bases of the junction unmatched. Germline CDR1 reads GTSNPN; CDR2 reads SVGIG (reference sequence). The CDR3 consists of 17 residues. DNA for the CDR3: TGTGCCTGGACTTCTAGCGGGAGGGCCCTCTCCTACAATGAGCAGTTCTTC. Translated, it gives CAWTSSGRALSYNEQFF. Using reference TRBV30 and TRBJ2-1 for the parts outside the CDR3, the full variable domain is SQTIHQWPATLVQPVGSPLSLECTVEGTSNPNLYWYRQAAGRGLQLLFYSVGIGQISSEVPQNLSASRPQDRQFILSSKKLLLSDSGFYLCAWTSSGRALSYNEQFFGPGTRLTVL.

This clonotype was counted only a few times. The chain combines TRBV6-1 with TRBJ1-2; possible D gene TRBD1, 6 bases. Per the germline V gene, CDR1 is MNHNS and CDR2 is SASEGT. The germline V and J ends were trimmed by 7 bases and 12 bases, with 15 bases remaining between them. The CDR3 is 11 residues long. The CDR3 DNA reads as TGTGCCAGCACCGGAGGGGGGGAGAACACCTTC. Protein sequence: CASTGGGENTF.

This clonotype has ten or more counts. The chain uses TRBV25-1 and TRBJ2-7; 11 bases match TRBD1. Trimming at V came to 6 bases and at J to 2 bases, leaving 3 bases not matched to a gene. Germline V gene sequence: CDR1 MGHDK, CDR2 SYGVNS. The CDR3 sequence is 14 residues long. For the CDR3, the DNA is TGTGCCAGCAGGAGGACAGGGGGCCCCTACGAGCAGTACTTC. Amino acid sequence: CASRRTGGPYEQYF.

The rearrangement links TRBV11-2 to TRBJ1-2; possible D gene TRBD1, 5 bases. CDR1 is SGHAT and CDR2 is FQNNGV in the germline V gene. The CDR3 totals 14 residues. The V and J ends lost 4 bases and 4 bases respectively, with 13 bases between them. The CDR3 protein is CASSSRDGPYGYTF. The CDR3 nucleotides are TGTGCCAGCAGCTCTCGGGACGGACCCTATGGCTACACCTTC.